Ten or more counts support the clone carrying this T cell receptor beta chain. Sample-barcoded 5' priming and a J-beta primer mix drove a second PCR of 7 to 11 cycles. Every cDNA was tagged by a template-switch adaptor with 12 random nucleotides. Per-sample output comprised a minimum of 2.5 million paired-end reads containing CDR3. TCRdb analysed the 5' RACE reads with MiXCR anew, one entry per CDR3 protein. Of fewer than 600,000 distinct CDR3 sequences in the sample, 25% to 35% were seen once. This record belongs to a study of blood T cells in healthy people across ages. Collection of 8.5 to 10 milliliters of peripheral blood was performed for each donor. Losses at the gene ends were 3 bases for V and 5 bases for J; bases not matched to a gene: 10. Germline V CDR1 and CDR2: SGHVS, FQNEAQ. The CDR3 runs 17 residues. The same specimen was also included in a second study, on T cells of mothers and their children. This second study notes: With unrelated pairs as the comparison, related mother-child pairs had a slightly higher overlap that was not significant.

Material: blood. The clonotype comes from a boy aged 2 to 10 in good health. This chain connects TRBV7-8 to TRBJ1-6; TRBD1 aligns across 7 bases. The CDR3 sequence: CASSLFSGQSNNSPLHF. The DNA for the CDR3 is TGTGCCAGCAGCTTGTTTTCGGGACAGTCGAATAATTCACCCCTCCACTTT.